These 14 T cell receptor beta chains were sequenced from one sample in a study of beta chain features in type 1 diabetes. Isolated RNA was reverse transcribed in full, so expressed TCRB transcripts were sequenced. Here immunoSEQ multiplex PCR was the method, and the copy in TCRdb shows in-frame clones only, minus some. The sample includes about 240,000 clones, 25% to 30% of them seen just once. Sequenced sample: central memory CD4+ T cells from blood. All receptors come from a man younger than 40 in good health.

The CDR3 DNA is TGTGCCAGCAGCTTAGACGGCGGAAACTATGGCTACACCTTC. It yields the protein CASSLDGGNYGYTF. The chain combines TRBV7-9 with TRBJ1-2; D call uncertain. The CDR3 totals 14 residues. Germline CDR1 is SEHNR and CDR2 is FQNEAQ (reference sequence). V was pared by 1 base and J by 2 bases, with 8 bases between. Supplemented by reference TRBV7-9 and TRBJ1-2, the full variable domain reads DTGVSQNPRHKITKRGQNVTFRCDPISEHNRLYWYRQTLGQGPEFLTYFQNEAQLEKSRLLSDRFSAERPKGSFSTLEIQRTEQGDSAMYLCASSLDGGNYGYTFGSGTRLTVV.

The rearrangement uses TRBV5-6 and TRBJ2-1; D is unclear. The CDR3 is 13 residues long. Germline V gene sequence: CDR1 SGHDT, CDR2 YYEEEE. Trimming cost V 0 bases and J 3 bases, with 4 bases left between them. The CDR3 nucleotides are TGTGCCAGCAGCTTGGCATACTACAATGAGCAGTTCTTC. Encoded protein: CASSLAYYNEQFF.

This clone was seen a handful of times. An end of the junction differs from the germline gene, which may be a read error. The V call is TRBV7-9, the J call TRBJ2-3; 12 bases map to TRBD2. This CDR3 has 15 residues. Germline assignment: CDR1 SEHNR and CDR2 FQNEAQ (reference sequence). CDR3 sequence: CATSRLAGGTDTQYF. The CDR3 bases are TGTGCCACCAGCCGACTAGCGGGAGGCACAGATACGCAGTATTTT.

About this clone: The junction differs from germline at one of its ends, possibly a read error. J is TRBJ2-2 and V is TRBV7-2; D gene unclear. The CDR3 sequence is 12 residues long. Germline V lookup: CDR1 SGHTA, CDR2 FQGNSA. CDR3 coding DNA: TGTGCCAGCGGCTTTAACACCGGGGAGCTGTTTTTT. Translating it yields CASGFNTGELFF.

Only a few counts were recorded for this clone. The chain carries TRBV30 and TRBJ2-5; TRBD2 matches at 7 bases. Germline values: CDR1 GTSNPN, CDR2 SVGIG (reference sequence). There are 13 residues in the CDR3. J gave up 5 bases and V 3 bases, and 6 bases lay outside the gene matches. The CDR3 nucleotides read TGTGCCTGGAGGGTAGCGGGTAGCGAGACCCAGTACTTC. Translating it yields CAWRVAGSETQYF.

This clone was observed a few times. V gene TRBV30 combines with J gene TRBJ1-5; 7 positions match TRBD1. The ends lost 0 bases at V and 9 bases at J; junction bases unmatched: 11. The CDR3 loop spans 15 amino acids. The V gene's germline CDR1 is GTSNPN and CDR2 SVGIG (reference sequence). The CDR3: CAWSVGGGGYRPQHF. The CDR3 region has the DNA TGTGCCTGGAGTGTCGGAGGGGGCGGATATAGGCCCCAGCATTTT.

The chain combines TRBV6-5 with TRBJ2-2; D is undetermined. CDR1 and CDR2 from the germline V gene are MNHEY and SVGAGI. The CDR3 is made up of 13 amino acids. The V gene lost 8 bases and the J gene lost 2 bases, with 9 bases spanning the gap. CDR3: CASSGRNTGELFF. CDR3 in DNA: TGTGCCAGCTCAGGACGAAACACCGGGGAGCTGTTTTTT.

The V gene is TRBV28, the J gene TRBJ2-5; 9 bases map to TRBD1. J was trimmed by 5 bases and V by 5 bases; bases with no gene match: 12. The CDR3 spans 16 residues. CDR1 and CDR2 from the germline V gene are MDHEN and SYDVKM. In DNA form, the CDR3 reads TGTGCCAGCAGTCGGTACCGAGGACAGGGGTGGGAGACCCAGTACTTC. Protein product: CASSRYRGQGWETQYF.

This clone was observed a handful of times. The J gene is TRBJ1-1, the V gene TRBV2; D uncertain. V was pared by 5 bases and J by 1 base, with 5 bases between. Germline V gene sequence: CDR1 SNHLY, CDR2 FYNNEI. The CDR3 is 12 amino acids. The CDR3 DNA follows: TGTGCCAGCAGTTACAGGAACACTGAAGCTTTCTTT. It specifies CASSYRNTEAFF.

The rearrangement uses TRBV4-3 and TRBJ2-1; D is ambiguous. CDR3 length equals 15 residues. With 1 base removed from V and 2 bases from J, the gap between germline ends came to 9 bases. Germline values: CDR1 LGHNA, CDR2 YSLEER. The CDR3 is CASSQGAGPYNEQFF. CDR3 DNA sequence: TGCGCCAGCAGCCAAGGTGCCGGTCCCTACAATGAGCAGTTCTTC.

J is TRBJ2-5 and V is TRBV12-2; the table names TRBD2, a call not compared with the DNA. TRBV12-2 is a recognized pseudogene. The CDR3 consists of 16 residues. The CDR3 reads CASRPRARAVEETQYF. CDR3 nucleotide sequence: TGTGCAAGTCGCCCCCGGGCGAGGGCTGTAGAGGAGACCCAGTACTTC.

V gene TRBV4-3 combines with J gene TRBJ1-2; possible D gene TRBD1, 5 bases. The V gene's germline CDR1 is LGHNA and CDR2 YSLEER. The CDR3 loop spans 13 amino acids. V was pared by 2 bases and J by 8 bases, with 12 bases between. CDR3 sequence: CASSQTWRDGYTF. Written as DNA, the CDR3 is TGCGCCAGCAGCCAAACGTGGCGGGACGGCTACACCTTC.

The chain combines TRBV5-1 with TRBJ2-7; 8 bases map to TRBD1. This CDR3 has 14 amino acids. Germline V gene sequence: CDR1 SGHRS, CDR2 YFSETQ. V shed 5 bases, J shed 2 bases, and the junction held 6 bases outside the gene matches. This CDR3 is CASSAGTGPYEQYF. In DNA form, the CDR3 reads TGCGCCAGCAGTGCCGGGACAGGACCCTACGAGCAGTACTTC.

J is TRBJ2-3 and V is TRBV5-6; D unresolved. Germline V CDR1 and CDR2: SGHDT, YYEEEE. The CDR3 is 16 residues long. The ends were cut back, 0 bases at V and 0 bases at J, with 11 bases in the middle. CDR3 in amino acids: CASSLEISRSTDTQYF. CDR3 DNA: TGTGCCAGCAGCTTGGAGATTAGCCGAAGCACAGATACGCAGTATTTT.